This entry lists 11 T cell receptor beta chains sequenced from one sample in a study of blood T cell repertoires in COVID-19. Using immunoSEQ multiplex PCR, the repertoire was profiled, and TCRdb retains in-frame clones only, with some absent. Of about 210,000 clones in the sample, just under 85% are singletons; the top ten hold about 8%. The sequencing input was peripheral blood. The receptors shown here come from a woman between 50 and 59 years old with active or convalescent COVID-19.

The chain carries TRBV28 and TRBJ2-7; a possible D gene is TRBD2 (6 bases). This CDR3 contains 12 residues. Trimming stripped 6 bases from V and 6 bases from J, with 12 bases between. Germline V lookup: CDR1 MDHEN, CDR2 SYDVKM. The CDR3: CASSLPRGEQYV. CDR3 nucleotides: TGTGCCAGCAGCCTACCGCGGGGCGAGCAGTACGTC.

This chain uses TRBV4-1 with TRBJ2-4, with 7 bases fitting TRBD1. The V gene end was trimmed by 5 bases and the J gene end by 0 bases; junction bases not matched to a gene: 13. The V gene's germline CDR1 is MGHRA and CDR2 YSYEKL. The CDR3 has 18 residues. This CDR3 is CASSIQGLGTEAKNIQYF. The CDR3 coding sequence is TGCGCCAGCAGCATCCAGGGTCTCGGGACAGAAGCCAAAAACATTCAGTACTTC.

The rearrangement links TRBV7-9 to TRBJ1-6; 9 bases align to TRBD1. V shed 5 bases, J shed 9 bases, and the junction held 8 bases outside the gene matches. This CDR3 region has 15 residues. Germline values: CDR1 SEHNR, CDR2 FQNEAQ (reference sequence). Here the CDR3 reads CASSGTGGAGSPLHF. The CDR3, as DNA: TGTGCCAGCAGCGGTACAGGGGGCGCGGGTTCACCCCTCCACTTT.

Concerning this clone itself: Distinct nucleotide sequences in the sample also encode this CDR3. V gene TRBV18 combines with J gene TRBJ1-1; D is ambiguous. Germline CDR1 reads KGHSH; CDR2 reads LQKENI. The CDR3 runs to 14 residues. V was shortened by 0 bases and J by 1 base, with 6 bases between the two germline ends. The CDR3 loop reads CASSPPGRNTEAFF. DNA for the CDR3: TGTGCCAGCTCACCACCGGGGAGGAACACTGAAGCTTTCTTT.

The chain recombines TRBV7-9 with TRBJ2-2; D remains ambiguous. V lost 1 base and J lost 4, with 7 bases in between. The CDR3 contains 14 residues. The germline V gene has CDR1 SEHNR and CDR2 FQNEAQ (reference sequence). The CDR3 region is CASSLGLSTGELFF. The CDR3 nucleotides are TGTGCCAGCAGCTTAGGTCTAAGCACCGGGGAGCTGTTTTTT.

V and J are TRBV5-1 and TRBJ1-4; perhaps TRBD1 as D (5 bases). CDR1 and CDR2 from the germline V gene are SGHRS and YFSETQ. The CDR3 has 14 residues. Trimming took off 3 bases at V and 5 bases at J, with 11 bases between the two ends. CDR3 in amino acids: CASSSPGVNEKLFF. For the CDR3, the DNA is TGCGCCAGCAGCTCCCCGGGGGTCAATGAAAAACTGTTTTTT.

This clone occurred once. V gene TRBV5-4 combines with J gene TRBJ1-1; weak D call: TRBD1 (6 bases). The V end was cut by 5 bases, the J end by 1 base, with 9 bases between. The CDR3 runs to 13 residues. Germline-derived CDR1 and CDR2 are SGHNT and YYREEE (reference sequence). CDR3 sequence: CASRARGNTEAFF. The CDR3 region has the DNA TGTGCCAGCAGGGCCAGGGGGAACACTGAAGCTTTCTTT.

The chain carries TRBV11-2 and TRBJ2-1; perhaps TRBD2 as D (5 bases). Trimming removed 1 base from V and 3 bases from J, with 10 bases in between. Germline V gene lookup returns CDR1 SGHAT and CDR2 FQNNGV. The CDR3 sequence is 15 residues long. The DNA for the CDR3 is TGTGCCAGCAGCTTAGTGGGGAGTGGCTACAATGAGCAGTTCTTC. Its translation is CASSLVGSGYNEQFF. Filled out from reference TRBV11-2 and TRBJ2-1, the complete variable domain reads EAGVAQSPRYKIIEKRQSVAFWCNPISGHATLYWYQQILGQGPKLLIQFQNNGVVDDSQLPKDRFSAERLKGVDSTLKIQPAKLEDSAVYLCASSLVGSGYNEQFFGPGTRLTVL.

J is TRBJ2-5 and V is TRBV24-1, with D possibly TRBD1 on 6 matching bases. Germline loops: CDR1 KGHDR, CDR2 SFDVKD. This CDR3 spans 14 amino acids. V lost 1 base and J 6 bases, leaving 11 bases between the germline ends. DNA of the CDR3: TGTGCCACCAGTGATTTCACAGGGTCAAAGACCCAGTACTTC. Its protein is CATSDFTGSKTQYF.

The rearrangement links TRBV19 to TRBJ1-2, with D possibly matching TRBD1 (5 bases). From germline, CDR1 is LNHDA and CDR2 SQIVND (reference sequence). The CDR3 runs to 15 residues. Trimming stripped 0 bases from V and 4 bases from J, with 12 bases between. CDR3 sequence reads: CASSIDSGRRYGYTF. In nucleotides, the CDR3 is TGTGCCAGTAGTATAGATTCAGGGAGGCGCTATGGCTACACCTTC.

The chain carries TRBV3-1 (or the pseudogene TRBV3-2) and TRBJ2-1, with TRBD2 matching over 16 bases. Germline assignment: CDR1 LGHDT and CDR2 YNNKEL (reference sequence). CDR3 length equals 19 residues. The J segment lost 7 bases and the V segment lost 4 bases, leaving 13 bases of the junction unmatched. The CDR3 nucleotides are TGTGCCAGCAGCCCGAAGACTCCGGGACTAGCGGGAGGGAGGAATGAGCAGTTCTTC. This encodes CASSPKTPGLAGGRNEQFF.